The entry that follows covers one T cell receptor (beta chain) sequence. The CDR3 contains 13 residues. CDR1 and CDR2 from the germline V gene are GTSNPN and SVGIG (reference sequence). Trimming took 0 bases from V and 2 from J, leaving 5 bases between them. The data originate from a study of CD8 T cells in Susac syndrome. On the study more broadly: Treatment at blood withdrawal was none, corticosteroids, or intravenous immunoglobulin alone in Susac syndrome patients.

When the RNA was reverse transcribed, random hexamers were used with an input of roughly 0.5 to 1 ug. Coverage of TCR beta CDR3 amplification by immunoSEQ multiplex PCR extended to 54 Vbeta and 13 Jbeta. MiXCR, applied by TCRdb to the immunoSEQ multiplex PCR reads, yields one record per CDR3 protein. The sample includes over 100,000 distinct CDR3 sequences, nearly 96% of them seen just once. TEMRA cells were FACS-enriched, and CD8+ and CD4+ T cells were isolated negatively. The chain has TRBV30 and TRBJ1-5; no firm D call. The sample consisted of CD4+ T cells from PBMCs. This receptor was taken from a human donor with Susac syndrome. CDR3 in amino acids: CAWSVSGNQPQHF. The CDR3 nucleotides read TGTGCCTGGAGTGTGTCGGGCAATCAGCCCCAGCATTTT.